Listed here are 11 T cell receptor beta chains from one sample, sequenced in a study of T cell responses to AZD1222 COVID-19 vaccine (dated by TCRdb to 2020 to 2022). The sample's time point label is to be understood as: baseline before first vaccination. Library construction relied on the immunoSEQ multiplex PCR assay. This is the immuneACCESS table as TCRdb keeps it, with only in-frame sequences that have V and J called. A part of the clones is gone; compared with another copy, unresolved V genes explain less than half, and the rest is unexplained. This sample holds around 170,000 clones; 85% to 95% were observed only once. Approximately 4.4% of the sample is in the top ten clones. The sequenced sample was peripheral blood, obtained on day 0 of AZD1222 vaccination. The origin of the receptors is an adult in good health.

This chain connects TRBV5-1 to TRBJ2-1; D is undetermined. CDR3 length: 15 amino acids. CDR1 and CDR2 (germline): SGHRS, YFSETQ. The V and J ends lost 0 bases and 11 bases respectively, with 18 bases between them. CDR3 DNA: TGCGCCAGCAGCTTGGGTAGTGGGCAGATAACGAAGCAGTTCTTC. It specifies CASSLGSGQITKQFF. Full variable domain (outside the CDR3, taken from reference TRBV5-1 and TRBJ2-1): KAGVTQTPRYLIKTRGQQVTLSCSPISGHRSVSWYQQTPGQGLQFLFEYFSETQRNKGNFPGRFSGRQFSNSRSEMNVSTLELGDSALYLCASSLGSGQITKQFFGPGTRLTVL.

The chain combines TRBV6-5 with TRBJ2-1; 9 bases match TRBD2. This CDR3 comprises 16 residues. Germline V CDR1 and CDR2: MNHEY, SVGAGI. J lost 7 bases, V lost 3 bases, and 10 bases had no gene match. CDR3 DNA: TGTGCCAGCAGTTATTCCGGGACTAGCTCCTCAAATGAGCAGTTCTTC. Protein: CASSYSGTSSSNEQFF.

This sequence joins TRBV6-5 and TRBJ1-5; 7 nucleotides align to TRBD1. V shed 3 bases and J 3 bases; nucleotides not matched to a gene: 2. The CDR3 runs 14 residues. The germline gives CDR1 MNHEY, CDR2 SVGAGI. The CDR3 DNA reads as TGTGCCAGCAGTTATACAGGGGCCAATCAGCCCCAGCATTTT. Translating gives CASSYTGANQPQHF.

This clone was found a few times. DNA of the CDR3: TGTGCCAGCACCCGGACTAGCGTAGGCTACGAGCAGTACTTC. Translating it yields CASTRTSVGYEQYF. The chain joins TRBV7-2 to TRBJ2-7; 9 bases fit TRBD2. The CDR3 is 14 amino acids. Germline trimming cut 7 bases from V and 3 bases from J; bases unmatched to any gene: 7. Germline V gene sequence: CDR1 SGHTA, CDR2 FQGNSA.

The chain employs TRBV30 and TRBJ2-2; a weak D match, TRBD2 (6 bases). The CDR3 is made up of 13 amino acids. Looked up from germline, CDR1 is GTSNPN and CDR2 is SVGIG (reference sequence). The ends were cut back, 2 bases at V and 5 bases at J, with 9 bases in the middle. Here the CDR3 reads CAWSRERTGELFF. The CDR3 DNA reads TGTGCCTGGAGTCGGGAGCGGACCGGGGAGCTGTTTTTT.

V gene TRBV28 combines with J gene TRBJ2-5; D is undetermined. The V and J ends lost 10 bases and 0 bases respectively, with 15 bases between them. This CDR3 region has 14 residues. The V gene's germline CDR1 is MDHEN and CDR2 SYDVKM. For the CDR3, the DNA is TGTGCCACCATAGGCCGCCTCGACCAAGAGACCCAGTACTTC. This translates into CATIGRLDQETQYF.

The genes are TRBV5-4 and TRBJ1-4; possible D gene TRBD1, 5 bases. This CDR3 comprises 16 residues. CDR1 is SGHNT and CDR2 is YYREEE in the germline V gene (reference sequence). V was trimmed by 3 bases and J by 0 bases, leaving 12 bases between them. CDR3 nucleotide sequence: TGTGCCAGCAGCTCCGGGGCCTCTGCAACTAATGAAAAACTGTTTTTT. It is translated as CASSSGASATNEKLFF.

This chain links TRBV28 with TRBJ2-1; D not certain. The V end lost 3 bases, the J end lost 5 bases, and 17 bases lay between the germline ends. This CDR3 has 16 residues. CDR1 is MDHEN and CDR2 is SYDVKM in the germline V gene. The CDR3 sequence is CASSFTRQGIDNEQFF. CDR3 nucleotide sequence: TGTGCCAGCAGTTTTACGCGACAAGGGATAGACAATGAGCAGTTCTTC.

This clone was observed a handful of times. The V gene is TRBV5-1, the J gene TRBJ2-3, with TRBD2 matching 11 bases. The V gene end was trimmed by 0 bases and the J gene end by 4 bases; junction bases not matched to a gene: 10. CDR3 size: 18 residues. The germline gives CDR1 SGHRS, CDR2 YFSETQ. The CDR3 here is CASSLGTSGSGSADTQYF. CDR3 nucleotides: TGCGCCAGCAGCTTGGGTACTAGCGGGAGTGGTTCAGCAGATACGCAGTATTTT.

The chain couples TRBV9 to TRBJ1-3; the D is unclear. CDR1 and CDR2 from the germline V gene are SGDLS and YYNGEE. CDR3 size: 13 residues. V lost 0 bases and J 6 bases, leaving 7 bases between the germline ends. CDR3 DNA sequence: TGTGCCAGCAGCGTAGCTTTCGAAAACACCATATATTTT. Translated, it gives CASSVAFENTIYF. Full variable domain (remainder filled in from reference TRBV9 and TRBJ1-3): DSGVTQTPKHLITATGQRVTLRCSPRSGDLSVYWYQQSLDQGLQFLIQYYNGEERAKGNILERFSAQQFPDLHSELNLSSLELGDSALYFCASSVAFENTIYFGEGSWLTVV.

The CDR3, as DNA: TGCGCCAGCAGCTTGGTGGCAGGAAGACCGGGAGAGACCCAGTACTTC. Amino acid sequence: CASSLVAGRPGETQYF. The genes are TRBV5-1 and TRBJ2-5, with D hard to call. The germline V and J ends were trimmed by 0 bases and 4 bases, with 16 bases remaining between them. Per the germline V gene, CDR1 is SGHRS and CDR2 is YFSETQ. The length of the CDR3 is 16 residues.